This T cell receptor (beta chain) derives from a study of spatial heterogeneity in lung cancer (dated by TCRdb to the late 2010s). In terms of the full investigation: Beta-chain transcripts were consistently detected in greater numbers than alpha-chain transcripts, which likely reflected higher beta-chain transcript abundance. In tumor regions, TCR transcript counts showed a strong correlation with a T cell transcriptional module score derived from matched bulk RNA-seq. Nonsynonymous mutation counts, determined by whole-exome sequencing of tumor tissue, were related to TCR repertoire features. TCR alpha and beta repertoires were quantitatively compared across multiple tumor regions, matched nontumor lung and blood in non-small cell lung cancer. In the raw uncorrected reads, each unique combination of TCR and UMI appeared more than ten times on average. Both alpha and beta chains were TCR-sequenced in around 220 tumor regions, approximately 68 matched nontumor lung samples and roughly 50 PBMC samples obtained at surgery.

This sample's time point label indicates: sample taken at primary tumor resection. The donors were about 65 patients from the lung TRACERx cohort who had early-stage, untreated non-small cell lung cancer. For TCR sequencing, whole RNA was extracted from tumor and nontumor lung tissue, or from cryopreserved PBMC samples, and no cell sorting was done. Only patients for whom sufficient RNA was available from at least two tumor regions were selected for TCR sequencing. Before selection, tumor and adjacent nontumor lung specimens were reviewed by a lung pathologist. In its sample, this clonotype comes out as medium-sized (0.01 to 0.1%). This clone's antigen is unknown. There are no base qualities to consult, and no much larger clone falls within one base. Beyond this particular receptor, the publication reports: TCR-seq was estimated to cover only around 7.2% of tumor T cells for alpha chains and approximately 13% for beta chains. Confirming at a functional level the hypothesis that regional TCRs recognize regional mutations was considered to require additional single-cell paired TCR alpha and beta sequencing. The number of expanded intratumoral alpha and beta TCRs correlated with the tumor nonsynonymous mutation count. The count of ubiquitous expanded TCRs correlated with the count of ubiquitous nonsynonymous mutations, and the count of regional expanded TCRs correlated with the count of regional nonsynonymous mutations.

The method was 5' RACE. Data came from a NextSeq 500. The TCR library protocol attached a unique molecular identifier to each TCR cDNA molecule to allow correction of PCR and sequencing errors. The study's own analysis went as follows. TCR identification, UMI-based error correction and CDR3 extraction were performed with Decombinator tools. Expanded TCRs were defined as those above a frequency of 2 per 1,000, corresponding to the top 1% of the tumor frequency distribution. Expanded tumor TCRs were classed as regional if statistically deemed absent (corrected P<0.05) from at least one tumor region, otherwise ubiquitous. Renyi diversity was computed with the R vegan package after each repertoire had been subsampled 100 times to 5,000 TCRs. CDR3 similarity networks were constructed using string-kernel similarity of amino acid triplets, with links drawn between CDR3s whose pairwise similarity was above 0.82. TCRdb reran the public reads through fastp at Q25 and MiXCR, keeping productive beta chains. CDR3 protein sequences are deduplicated, and each keeps its most common genes and DNA. The V and J calls were determined by TCRdb, not by the authors. Present in this sample are 5,300 or so distinct CDR3 sequences, roughly 8.1% of which were seen just once. Jointly, the top ten make up 45% of the sample.

The receptor was isolated from a male donor with early-stage non-small cell lung cancer. The sequencing used lung tumor tissue, collected at surgery.

The CDR3 reads CASSLLISTDTQYF. The DNA is as follows: TGTGCCAGCAGTTTACTGATCAGCACAGATACGCAGTATTTT. The V and J segments used are TRBV28 and TRBJ2-3; no confident D gene assignment can be made. CDR1 is given as MDHEN and CDR2 as SYDVKM, both from the germline V gene. Its CDR3 holds 14 amino acids, cysteine through phenylalanine. Just the 42-base CDR3 DNA is kept, in frame starting at base 1. V and J are truncated by 2 bases and 0 bases respectively, leaving an intervening sequence of 6 bases.